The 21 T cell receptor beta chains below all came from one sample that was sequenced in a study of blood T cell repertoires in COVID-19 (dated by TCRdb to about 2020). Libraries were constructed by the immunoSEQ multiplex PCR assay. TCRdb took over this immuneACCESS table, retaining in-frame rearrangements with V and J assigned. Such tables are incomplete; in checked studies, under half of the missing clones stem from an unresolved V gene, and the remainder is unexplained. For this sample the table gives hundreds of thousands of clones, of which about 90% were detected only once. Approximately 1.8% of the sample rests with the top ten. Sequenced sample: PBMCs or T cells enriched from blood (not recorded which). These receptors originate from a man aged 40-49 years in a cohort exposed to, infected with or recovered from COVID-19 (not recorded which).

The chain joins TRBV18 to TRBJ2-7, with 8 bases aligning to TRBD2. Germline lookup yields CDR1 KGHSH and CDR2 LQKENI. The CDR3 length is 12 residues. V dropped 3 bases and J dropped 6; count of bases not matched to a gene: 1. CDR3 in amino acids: CASSPRGGEQYF. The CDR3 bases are TGTGCCAGCTCACCTCGGGGGGGCGAGCAGTACTTC.

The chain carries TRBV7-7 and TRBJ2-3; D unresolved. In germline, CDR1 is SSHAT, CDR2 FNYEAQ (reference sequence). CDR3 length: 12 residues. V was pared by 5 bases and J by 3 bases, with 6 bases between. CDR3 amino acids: CASSPQTDTQYF. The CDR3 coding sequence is TGTGCCAGCAGCCCACAAACAGATACGCAGTATTTT. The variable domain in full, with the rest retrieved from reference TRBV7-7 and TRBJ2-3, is GAGVSQSPRYKVTKRGQDVTLRCDPISSHATLYWYQQALGQGPEFLTYFNYEAQPDKSGLPSDRFSAERPEGSISTLTIQRTEQRDSAMYRCASSPQTDTQYFGPGTRLTVL.

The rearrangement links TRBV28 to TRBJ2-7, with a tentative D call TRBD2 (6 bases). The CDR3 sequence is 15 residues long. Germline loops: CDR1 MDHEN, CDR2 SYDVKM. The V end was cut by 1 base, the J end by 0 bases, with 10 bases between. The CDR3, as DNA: TGTGCCAGCAGTTTATCCCGCGGGGACTCCTACGAGCAGTACTTC. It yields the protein CASSLSRGDSYEQYF.

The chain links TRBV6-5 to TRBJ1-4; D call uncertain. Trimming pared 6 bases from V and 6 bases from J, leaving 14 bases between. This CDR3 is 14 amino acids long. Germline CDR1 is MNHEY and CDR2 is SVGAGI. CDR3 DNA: TGTGCCAGCAGCCCATTGGACGGGGATGAAAAACTGTTTTTT. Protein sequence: CASSPLDGDEKLFF.

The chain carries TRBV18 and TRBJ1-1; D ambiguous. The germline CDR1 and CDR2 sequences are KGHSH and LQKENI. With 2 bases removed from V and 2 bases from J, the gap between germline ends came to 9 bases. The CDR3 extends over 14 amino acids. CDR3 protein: CASSPGHRNTEAFF. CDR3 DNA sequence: TGTGCCAGCTCACCAGGGCACAGAAACACTGAAGCTTTCTTT.

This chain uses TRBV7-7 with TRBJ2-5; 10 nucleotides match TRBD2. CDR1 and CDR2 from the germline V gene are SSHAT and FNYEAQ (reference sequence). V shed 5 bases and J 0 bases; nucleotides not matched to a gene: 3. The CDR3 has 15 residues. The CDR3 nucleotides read TGTGCCAGCAGCCTCGGACTAGCGGACCAAGAGACCCAGTACTTC. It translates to CASSLGLADQETQYF.

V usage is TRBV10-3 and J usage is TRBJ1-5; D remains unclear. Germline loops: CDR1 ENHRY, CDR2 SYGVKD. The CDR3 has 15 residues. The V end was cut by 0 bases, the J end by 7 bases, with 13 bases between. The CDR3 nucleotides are TGTGCCATCAGTGAGTCATCGGTCCGGGGACAGCCCCAGCATTTT. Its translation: CAISESSVRGQPQHF.

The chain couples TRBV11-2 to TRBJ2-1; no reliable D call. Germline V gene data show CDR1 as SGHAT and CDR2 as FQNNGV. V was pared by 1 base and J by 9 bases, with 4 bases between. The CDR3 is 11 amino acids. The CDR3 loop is CASSLVREQFF. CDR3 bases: TGTGCCAGCAGCTTAGTCCGTGAGCAGTTCTTC.

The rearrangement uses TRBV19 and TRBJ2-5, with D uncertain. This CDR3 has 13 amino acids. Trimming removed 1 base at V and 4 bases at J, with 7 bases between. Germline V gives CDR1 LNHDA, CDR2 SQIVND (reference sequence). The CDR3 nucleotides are TGTGCCAGTAGTATAGGGCGGAGAGAGACCCAGTACTTC. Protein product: CASSIGRRETQYF.

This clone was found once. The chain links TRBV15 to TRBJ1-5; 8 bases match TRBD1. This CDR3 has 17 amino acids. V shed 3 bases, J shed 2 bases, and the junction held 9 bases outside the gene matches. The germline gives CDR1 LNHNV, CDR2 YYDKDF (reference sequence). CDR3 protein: CATSSVGQGGGNQPQHF. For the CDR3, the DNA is TGTGCCACCAGCAGCGTCGGACAGGGTGGGGGCAATCAGCCCCAGCATTTT.

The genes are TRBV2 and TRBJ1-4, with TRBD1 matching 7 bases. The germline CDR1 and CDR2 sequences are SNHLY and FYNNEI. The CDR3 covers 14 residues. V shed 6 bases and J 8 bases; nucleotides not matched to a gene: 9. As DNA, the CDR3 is TGTGCCAGCAGACTCGGGACAGCTGAGGAAAAACTGTTTTTT. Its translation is CASRLGTAEEKLFF. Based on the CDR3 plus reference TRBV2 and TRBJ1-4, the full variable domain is EPEVTQTPSHQVTQMGQEVILRCVPISNHLYFYWYRQILGQKVEFLVSFYNNEISEKSEIFDDQFSVERPDGSNFTLKIRSTKLEDSAMYFCASRLGTAEEKLFFGSGTQLSVL.

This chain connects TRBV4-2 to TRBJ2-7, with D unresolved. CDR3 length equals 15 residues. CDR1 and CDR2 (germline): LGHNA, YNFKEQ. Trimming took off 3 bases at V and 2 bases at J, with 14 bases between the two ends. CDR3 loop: CASSQATVATYEQYF. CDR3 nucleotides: TGTGCCAGCAGCCAGGCTACGGTAGCTACCTACGAGCAGTACTTC.

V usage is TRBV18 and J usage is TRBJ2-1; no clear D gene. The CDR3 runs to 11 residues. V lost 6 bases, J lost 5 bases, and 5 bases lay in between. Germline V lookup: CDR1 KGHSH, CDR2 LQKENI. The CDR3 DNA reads TGTGCCAGCTCCCAGAACAATGAGCAGTTCTTC. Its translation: CASSQNNEQFF.

The CDR3 here is CASRSWDSSNQPQHF. In nucleotides, the CDR3 is TGTGCCAGTAGAAGTTGGGACAGTTCCAATCAGCCCCAGCATTTT. The chain employs TRBV19 and TRBJ1-5; TRBD1 agrees at 7 bases. Germline V gene data show CDR1 as LNHDA and CDR2 as SQIVND (reference sequence). There are 15 residues in the CDR3. Trimming took 6 bases from V and 3 from J; bases not matched to a gene: 8. The full variable domain, its missing parts supplied by reference TRBV19 and TRBJ1-5, is DGGITQSPKYLFRKEGQNVTLSCEQNLNHDAMYWYRQDPGQGLRLIYYSQIVNDFQKGDIAEGYSVSREKKESFPLTVTSAQKNPTAFYLCASRSWDSSNQPQHFGDGTRLSIL.

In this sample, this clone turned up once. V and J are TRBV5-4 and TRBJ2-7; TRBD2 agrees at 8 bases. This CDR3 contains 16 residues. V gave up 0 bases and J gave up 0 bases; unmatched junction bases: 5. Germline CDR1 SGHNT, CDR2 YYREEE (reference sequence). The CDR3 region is CASSLVGGRSSYEQYF. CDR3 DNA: TGTGCCAGCAGCTTGGTTGGCGGGAGGAGCTCCTACGAGCAGTACTTC.

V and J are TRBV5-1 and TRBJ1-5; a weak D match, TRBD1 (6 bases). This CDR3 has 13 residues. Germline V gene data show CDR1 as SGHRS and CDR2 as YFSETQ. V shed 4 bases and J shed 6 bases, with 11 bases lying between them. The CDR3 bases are TGCGCCAGCAGCAACAGGGTCGGTCAGCCCCAGCATTTT. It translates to CASSNRVGQPQHF.

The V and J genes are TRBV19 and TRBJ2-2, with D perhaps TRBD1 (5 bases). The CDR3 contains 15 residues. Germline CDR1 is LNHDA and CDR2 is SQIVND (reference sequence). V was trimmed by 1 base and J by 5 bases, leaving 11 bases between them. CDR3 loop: CASSIGQGSTGELFF. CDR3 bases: TGTGCCAGTAGTATAGGTCAGGGTTCGACCGGGGAGCTGTTTTTT.

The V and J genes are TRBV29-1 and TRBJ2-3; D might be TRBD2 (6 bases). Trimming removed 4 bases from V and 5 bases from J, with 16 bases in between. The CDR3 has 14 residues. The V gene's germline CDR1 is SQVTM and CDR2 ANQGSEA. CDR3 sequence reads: CSVVSTRGGDTQYF. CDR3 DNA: TGCAGCGTTGTTAGTACGAGGGGAGGAGATACGCAGTATTTT.

CDR3 in DNA: TGTGCCAGCAGTGAAGCTGGAAAACAGGGGAAGGGGTATGGCTACACCTTC. It yields the protein CASSEAGKQGKGYGYTF. The chain is built from TRBV6-1 and TRBJ1-2; 7 bases fit TRBD1. The trim removed 0 bases at V and 5 bases at J, leaving 12 bases unmatched. The CDR3 runs to 17 residues. Germline V gene sequence: CDR1 MNHNS, CDR2 SASEGT.

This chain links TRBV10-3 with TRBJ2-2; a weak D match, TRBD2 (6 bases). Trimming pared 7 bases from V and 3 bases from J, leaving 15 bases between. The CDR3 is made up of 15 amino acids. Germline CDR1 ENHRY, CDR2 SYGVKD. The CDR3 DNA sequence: TGTGCCATCACCGGGGGTAGGGTTGACACCGGGGAGCTGTTTTTT. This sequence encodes CAITGGRVDTGELFF.

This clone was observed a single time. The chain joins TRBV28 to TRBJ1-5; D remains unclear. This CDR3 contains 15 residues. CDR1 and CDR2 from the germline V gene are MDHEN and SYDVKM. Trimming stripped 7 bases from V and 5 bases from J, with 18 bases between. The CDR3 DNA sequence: TGTGCCAGCAACATAGTACTGCGGGCCCATCAGCCCCAGCATTTT. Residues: CASNIVLRAHQPQHF.